A single sample is the source of the 9 T cell receptor beta chains below, sequenced in a study of cytomegalovirus exposure and HLA in healthy donors. PCR amplification relied on 60 Vbeta primers (plus 13 Jbeta primers). Only in-frame clones appear in the TCRdb table, and some are missing; sequencing was by immunoSEQ multiplex PCR. Among 150,000 to 200,000 clones listed, roughly four fifths were seen once. Sequenced sample: PBMCs. The receptors derive from a woman in her twenties or thirties in good health and CMV-seronegative.

As concerns this clone: Distinct nucleotide sequences in the sample also encode this CDR3. The CDR3: CASSSGTGGYEQYF. The CDR3 DNA sequence: TGTGCCAGTAGTAGCGGGACAGGGGGATACGAGCAGTACTTC. This sequence joins TRBV19 and TRBJ2-7, with TRBD1 matching 11 bases. The trim removed 4 bases at V and 4 bases at J, leaving 3 bases unmatched. The CDR3 totals 14 residues. Germline V gives CDR1 LNHDA, CDR2 SQIVND (reference sequence).

The chain links TRBV28 to TRBJ2-7, with D possibly matching TRBD2 (7 bases). Between the trimmed V and J ends, which lost 3 bases and 0 bases, there was a span of 21 bases. CDR3 size: 18 residues. Germline-derived CDR1 and CDR2 are MDHEN and SYDVKM. Here the CDR3 reads CASSLYRRGAIPSYEQYF. The CDR3 DNA is TGTGCCAGCAGTTTGTATCGCCGGGGGGCGATTCCCTCCTACGAGCAGTACTTC.

This rearrangement joins TRBV5-6 to TRBJ1-5; the D gene is possibly TRBD1 (6 bases). V was trimmed by 4 bases and J by 6 bases, leaving 11 bases between them. Germline V gene lookup returns CDR1 SGHDT and CDR2 YYEEEE. The CDR3 consists of 13 residues. The CDR3 sequence: CASSLGTSQPQHF. The CDR3 DNA reads TGTGCCAGCAGCCTCGGGACAAGTCAGCCCCAGCATTTT.

In nucleotides, the CDR3 is TGTGCCAGTAGTGCCGGCCTAGCGGCCAACACCGGGGAGCTGTTTTTT. It yields the protein CASSAGLAANTGELFF. The chain has TRBV19 and TRBJ2-2, with 7 bases matching TRBD2. Germline V gene sequence: CDR1 LNHDA, CDR2 SQIVND (reference sequence). The CDR3 extends over 16 amino acids. The V gene end was trimmed by 5 bases and the J gene end by 2 bases; junction bases not matched to a gene: 8. Together with reference TRBV19 and TRBJ2-2, the CDR3 gives the full variable domain: DGGITQSPKYLFRKEGQNVTLSCEQNLNHDAMYWYRQDPGQGLRLIYYSQIVNDFQKGDIAEGYSVSREKKESFPLTVTSAQKNPTAFYLCASSAGLAANTGELFFGEGSRLTVL.

This chain joins TRBV11-2 and TRBJ2-2, with 10 bases lining up with TRBD2. J was trimmed by 6 bases and V by 0 bases; bases with no gene match: 1. Germline assignment: CDR1 SGHAT and CDR2 FQNNGV. The CDR3 runs to 15 residues. The CDR3 sequence: CASSLDLAGAGELFF. CDR3 coding DNA: TGTGCCAGCAGCTTAGATCTAGCGGGAGCCGGGGAGCTGTTTTTT.

This chain links TRBV2 with TRBJ2-4, with D perhaps matching TRBD2 (6 bases). The CDR3 covers 16 residues. CDR1 SNHLY and CDR2 FYNNEI come from the germline V gene. The V and J ends lost 7 bases and 0 bases respectively, with 16 bases between them. The CDR3 DNA sequence: TGTGCCAGCACCAACTGGAGGGATTTAGCCAAAAACATTCAGTACTTC. This encodes CASTNWRDLAKNIQYF. Based on the CDR3 plus reference TRBV2 and TRBJ2-4, the full variable domain is EPEVTQTPSHQVTQMGQEVILRCVPISNHLYFYWYRQILGQKVEFLVSFYNNEISEKSEIFDDQFSVERPDGSNFTLKIRSTKLEDSAMYFCASTNWRDLAKNIQYFGAGTRLSVL.

The chain joins TRBV4-1 to TRBJ1-1, with D possibly being TRBD1 (5 bases). Germline values: CDR1 MGHRA, CDR2 YSYEKL. This CDR3 region has 13 residues. Trimming stripped 4 bases from V and 6 bases from J, with 12 bases between. CDR3 sequence reads: CASSPRWGAEAFF. CDR3 bases: TGCGCCAGCAGCCCCCGTTGGGGCGCTGAAGCTTTCTTT.

This chain connects TRBV15 to TRBJ2-7, with TRBD2 identical over 9 bases. The V and J ends lost 0 bases and 3 bases, in that order; junction bases with no gene match: 6. The CDR3 totals 16 residues. Germline V gives CDR1 LNHNV, CDR2 YYDKDF (reference sequence). CDR3 DNA sequence: TGTGCCACCAGCAGAGATGTGGCTAGCGGGGTCTACGAGCAGTACTTC. Amino acid sequence: CATSRDVASGVYEQYF.

V and J are TRBV13 and TRBJ2-3, with a possible D match to TRBD1 (5 bases). Germline assignment: CDR1 PRHDT and CDR2 FYEKMQ (reference sequence). CDR3 length: 14 residues. V was shortened by 5 bases and J by 7 bases, with 16 bases between the two germline ends. The CDR3 nucleotides read TGTGCCAGCAGCCAATCAGGGTCGGGTAATACGCAGTATTTT. It is translated as CASSQSGSGNTQYF.